This T cell receptor beta chain emerged from a study of T cells in Graves' hyperthyroidism and ophthalmopathy. Study-wide findings and caveats: Within blood appeared most thyroid clonotypes that had expanded above 0.001.

Patients with uncontrolled infections, other autoimmune diseases, pregnancy or lactation were excluded. This clonotype was seen many times. What it binds is unknown. TCR beta CDR3 regions were amplified from RNA. Primed by the HTBI set, a first-round RT-PCR was run on the TCR CDR3. TCRdb re-called the multiplex PCR reads with MiXCR, one entry per CDR3 protein. Found here are a few hundred thousand distinct CDR3 sequences, less than 20% of them singletons; the top ten hold 28%. The CDR3 spans 12 residues. Germline loops: CDR1 MNHNS, CDR2 SASEGT. Trimming removed 6 bases at V and 7 bases at J, with 10 bases between.

The specimen sequenced was blood. V usage is TRBV6-1 and J usage is TRBJ2-1; maybe TRBD2 (5 bases). The TCR comes from a woman aged 18-30 years with Graves' hyperthyroidism that later progressed to Graves' ophthalmopathy. CDR3 DNA: TGTGCCAGCAGGGGGAGTCGAAATGAGCAGTTCTTC. Its translation is CASRGSRNEQFF.